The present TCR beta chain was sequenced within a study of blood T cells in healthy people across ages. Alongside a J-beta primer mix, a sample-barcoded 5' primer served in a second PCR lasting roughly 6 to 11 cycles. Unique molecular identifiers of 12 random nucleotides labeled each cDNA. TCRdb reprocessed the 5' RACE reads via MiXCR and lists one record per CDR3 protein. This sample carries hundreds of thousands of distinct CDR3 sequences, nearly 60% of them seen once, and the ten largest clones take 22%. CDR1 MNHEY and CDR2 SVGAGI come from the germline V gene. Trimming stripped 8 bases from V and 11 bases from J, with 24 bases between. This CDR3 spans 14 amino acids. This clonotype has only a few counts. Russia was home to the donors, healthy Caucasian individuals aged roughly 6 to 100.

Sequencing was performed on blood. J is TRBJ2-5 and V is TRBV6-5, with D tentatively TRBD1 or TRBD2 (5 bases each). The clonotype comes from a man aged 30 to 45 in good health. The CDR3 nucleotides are TGTGCCAGCGCAATATCGGGACCCCGGAATGAGCAGTACTTC. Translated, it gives CASAISGPRNEQYF.